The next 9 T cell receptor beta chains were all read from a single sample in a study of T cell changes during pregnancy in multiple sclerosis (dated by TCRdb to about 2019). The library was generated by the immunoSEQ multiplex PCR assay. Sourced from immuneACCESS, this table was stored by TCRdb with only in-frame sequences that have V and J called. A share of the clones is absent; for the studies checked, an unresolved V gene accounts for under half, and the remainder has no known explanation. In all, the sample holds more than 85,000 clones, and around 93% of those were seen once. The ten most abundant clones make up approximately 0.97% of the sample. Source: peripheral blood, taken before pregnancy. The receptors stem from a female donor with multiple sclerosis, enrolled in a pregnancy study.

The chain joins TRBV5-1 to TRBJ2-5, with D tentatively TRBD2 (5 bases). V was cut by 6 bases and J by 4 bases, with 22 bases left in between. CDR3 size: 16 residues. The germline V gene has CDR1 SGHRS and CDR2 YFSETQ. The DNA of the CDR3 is TGCGCCAGCAAAAGGGTTAGCGAACTAGGCGGAGAGACCCAGTACTTC. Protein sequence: CASKRVSELGGETQYF.

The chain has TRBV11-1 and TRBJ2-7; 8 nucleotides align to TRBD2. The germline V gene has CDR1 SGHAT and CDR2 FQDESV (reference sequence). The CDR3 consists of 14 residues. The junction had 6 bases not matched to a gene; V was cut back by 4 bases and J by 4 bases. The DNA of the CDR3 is TGTGCCAGCAGCTCGGGAGGGGGGGCTTACGAGCAGTACTTC. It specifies CASSSGGGAYEQYF. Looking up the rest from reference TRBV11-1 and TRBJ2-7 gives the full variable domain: EAEVAQSPRYKITEKSQAVAFWCDPISGHATLYWYRQILGQGPELLVQFQDESVVDDSQLPKDRFSAERLKGVDSTLKIQPAELGDSAMYLCASSSGGGAYEQYFGPGTRLTVT.

The CDR3: CSVVAGSNTEAFF. CDR3 in DNA: TGCAGCGTTGTGGCAGGGTCGAACACTGAAGCTTTCTTT. This sequence joins TRBV29-1 and TRBJ1-1; a possible D gene is TRBD1 (5 bases). This CDR3 comprises 13 residues. Germline V lookup: CDR1 SQVTM, CDR2 ANQGSEA. The V and J ends lost 4 bases and 1 base respectively, with 10 bases between them.

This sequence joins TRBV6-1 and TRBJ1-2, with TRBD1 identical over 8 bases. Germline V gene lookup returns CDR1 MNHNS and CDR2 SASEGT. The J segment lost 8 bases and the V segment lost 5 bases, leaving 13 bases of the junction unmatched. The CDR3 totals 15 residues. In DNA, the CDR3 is TGTGCCAGCAGTAGCGCGCAGGGGGCGGCGAGGGGCTACACCTTC. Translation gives CASSSAQGAARGYTF.

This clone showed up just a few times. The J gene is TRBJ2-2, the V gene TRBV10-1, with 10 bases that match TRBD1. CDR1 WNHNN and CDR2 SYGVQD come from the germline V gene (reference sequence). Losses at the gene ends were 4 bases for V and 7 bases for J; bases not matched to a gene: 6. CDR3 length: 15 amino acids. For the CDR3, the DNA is TGCGCCAGCAGTGTCGGACAGGGGGTAGTCGGGGAGCTGTTTTTT. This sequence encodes CASSVGQGVVGELFF.

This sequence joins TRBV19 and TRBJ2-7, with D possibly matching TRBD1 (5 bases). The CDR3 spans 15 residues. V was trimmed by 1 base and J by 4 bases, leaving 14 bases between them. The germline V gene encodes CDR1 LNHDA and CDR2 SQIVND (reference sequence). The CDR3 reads CASSIAAGKAYEQYF. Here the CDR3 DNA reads TGTGCCAGTAGTATAGCGGCAGGGAAGGCTTACGAGCAGTACTTC.

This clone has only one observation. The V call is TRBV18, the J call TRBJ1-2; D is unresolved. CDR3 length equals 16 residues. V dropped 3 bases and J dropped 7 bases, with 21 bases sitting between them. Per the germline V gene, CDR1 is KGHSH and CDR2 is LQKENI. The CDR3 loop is CASSPLSGQEGGGYTF. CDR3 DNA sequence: TGTGCCAGCTCACCCTTGAGCGGGCAGGAGGGAGGTGGCTACACCTTC. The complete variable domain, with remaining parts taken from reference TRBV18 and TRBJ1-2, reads NAGVMQNPRHLVRRRGQEARLRCSPMKGHSHVYWYRQLPEEGLKFMVYLQKENIIDESGMPKERFSAEFPKEGPSILRIQQVVRGDSAAYFCASSPLSGQEGGGYTFGSGTRLTVV.

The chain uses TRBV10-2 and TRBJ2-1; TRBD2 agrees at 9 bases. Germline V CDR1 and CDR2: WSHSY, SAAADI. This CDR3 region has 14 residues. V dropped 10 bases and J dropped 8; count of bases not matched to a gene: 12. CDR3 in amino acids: CAIKGTSSSDEQFF. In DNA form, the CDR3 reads TGCGCCATCAAGGGGACTAGCTCGTCGGATGAGCAGTTCTTC.

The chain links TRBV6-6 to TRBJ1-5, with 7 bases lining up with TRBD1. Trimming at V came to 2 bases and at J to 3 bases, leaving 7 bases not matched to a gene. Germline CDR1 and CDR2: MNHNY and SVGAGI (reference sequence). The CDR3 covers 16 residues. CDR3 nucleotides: TGTGCCAGCAGTTACCCCCGACAGGGCGACAATCAGCCCCAGCATTTT. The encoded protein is CASSYPRQGDNQPQHF.